This T cell receptor (beta chain) was sequenced in a study of blood T cell repertoires in COVID-19 (dated by TCRdb to 2018 to 2021). Study-wide context: Samples from collaborators originated in the United States, Italy and Spain and spanned both the acute and convalescent phases of COVID-19. Samples were obtained from the ongoing ImmuneRACE study (first 160 participants) and from 1,254 subjects provided by 6 global collaborators. Subjects who had been exposed to COVID-19, were actively infected with it, or had recovered from it provided the deeply sampled blood TCRbeta repertoires that made up the dataset. Nearly every sample came with metadata listing a de-identified subject ID, COVID-19 status, age in years and sex. A freely available public database, intended as a resource for researchers studying the immune response to SARS-CoV-2, is where the repertoires were released. The material from the prospective study consisted of cDNA or gDNA derived from T cells, B-cell-depleted T cells, or PBMCs. HLA class I and class II types, where available, came from metadata supplied by the sample provider rather than from assay-based typing. Beyond this particular receptor, the publication reports: The quantity of clinical and demographic metadata differed by source and by participant and was supplied without curation.

In the case of this clone: This clone's antigen is unknown. No much larger clone is present one base from it, and per-base qualities are unavailable.

There are 13 amino acids in the CDR3, from cysteine to phenylalanine inclusive. The retained sequence is limited to the CDR3, 39 bases, with the frame set at the first base. Trimming at the junction amounts to 2 bases on V and 4 bases on J, and the germline ends lie 6 bases apart. CDR1 KGHSH and CDR2 LQKENI were looked up in the germline V gene. TCRbeta CDR3 regions were amplified from genomic DNA using the immunoSEQ Assay, a bias-controlled multiplex PCR. The authors' pipeline ran thus. The number of nucleated cells in each sample was estimated by amplification of reference gene primers within the assay. To quantify the absolute abundance of each unique TCRbeta CDR3 rearrangement, sequence reads were collapsed and filtered. Productive Simpson clonality was computed per sample as the square root of Simpson's diversity index over productive rearrangements. TCRdb stores this immuneACCESS table with in-frame sequences only. Part of the clones is absent; in the studies checked, under half of the shortfall reflects unresolved V genes, and no reason is known for the rest. Clone size and the V and J calls come from that table; the DNA yielded D and trimming. Recorded for this sample are fewer than 250,000 clones; 86% of them occurred a single time. The top ten clones comprise 3% to 4% of the sample.

In the prospective study, participants were about 18 to 100 years old, resided in 24 geographic areas of the United States, and were enrolled through a virtual design. In the prospective study, cohorts were assigned on the basis of participant-reported clinical history obtained from a screening survey and a study questionnaire. In the prospective study, whole blood, serum and a nasopharyngeal or oropharyngeal swab were collected from each participant by mobile phlebotomists. Participants in the prospective study had the option to provide additional blood draws and questionnaires over a roughly 2-month period. Before DNA extraction, blood samples from the prospective study were shipped at room temperature or frozen.

The chain is made from TRBV18 and TRBJ1-5; a confident D gene designation cannot be given. The receptor was derived from a woman in her 40s with acute COVID-19. Source material: PBMCs or T cells enriched from blood (not recorded which). The CDR3 amino acid sequence is: CASSPATNQPQHF. The nucleotides are TGTGCCAGCTCACCAGCGACAAATCAGCCCCAGCATTTT.